One and the same sample provided the 17 T cell receptor beta chains below, sequenced in a study of T-cell reconstitution after alpha-beta-depleted transplantation in children. The TCRbeta library was prepared with unique molecular identifiers. TCRdb redid the calling of the PCR reads with MiXCR, one entry per CDR3 protein. Altogether over 550,000 distinct CDR3 sequences are present, 10% to 13% being singletons, with the ten largest covering less than 5%. The sequencing used PBMCs from the stem cell graft donor, collected from the stem cell graft. These receptor sequences come from a human donor who donated a stem cell graft to a child with acute myeloid leukemia.

Points on this clonotype: At one end the junction does not follow the germline gene, possibly because of a read error. The rearrangement uses TRBV7-3 and TRBJ2-1; TRBD2 aligns across 12 bases. Germline CDR1 is SGHTA and CDR2 is FQGTGA. The CDR3 runs 18 residues. For the CDR3, the DNA is TGTGCCAGCAGCCTAACTAGCGGGAGGCCAAACTCCTACAATGAGCAGTTCTTC. Residues: CASSLTSGRPNSYNEQFF.

This clonotype appeared a few times. The V gene is TRBV25-1, the J gene TRBJ2-3, with 9 positions matching TRBD2. Germline CDR1 and CDR2: MGHDK and SYGVNS. The J segment lost 4 bases and the V segment lost 1 base, leaving 6 bases of the junction unmatched. The CDR3 runs 16 residues. CDR3 amino acids: CASSELVIAGADTQYF. The CDR3 DNA follows: TGTGCCAGCAGTGAATTGGTTATAGCGGGAGCAGATACGCAGTATTTT.

This clonotype occurred many times. The chain recombines TRBV28 with TRBJ1-5, with D possibly being TRBD1 (6 bases). The V end lost 5 bases, the J end lost 2 bases, and 10 bases lay between the germline ends. The CDR3 runs to 14 residues. Germline values: CDR1 MDHEN, CDR2 SYDVKM. CDR3 DNA sequence: TGTGCCAGCAGTGGGGGGCAGGGCAATCAGCCCCAGCATTTT. Translation: CASSGGQGNQPQHF.

For this clonotype: One base away lies a much larger clone, so this may be a sequencing read error. This chain links TRBV28 with TRBJ2-7; possible D gene TRBD2, 5 bases. The CDR3 has 13 amino acids. The V gene's germline CDR1 is MDHEN and CDR2 SYDVKM. CDR3 nucleotide sequence: TGTGCCAGCAGTCGCCCGGGGTCCTACGAGCATTACTTC. It specifies CASSRPGSYEHYF.

This clonotype was found many times. The rearrangement uses TRBV24-1 and TRBJ2-1, with TRBD2 matching 10 bases. Germline V lookup: CDR1 KGHDR, CDR2 SFDVKD. After removal of 3 bases from V and 4 bases from J, the junction contained 8 bases not matched to a gene. The CDR3 has 17 amino acids. The CDR3 protein is CATSDGTSERHYNEQFF. In DNA, the CDR3 is TGTGCCACCAGTGATGGGACTAGCGAAAGACATTACAATGAGCAGTTCTTC.

This clonotype was seen only a few times. The chain couples TRBV20-1 to TRBJ2-1; D uncertain. The CDR3 totals 17 residues. Germline assignment: CDR1 DFQATT and CDR2 SNEGSKA (reference sequence). Between the trimmed V and J ends, which lost 0 bases and 4 bases, there was a span of 19 bases. CDR3 in DNA: TGCAGTGCTAGAGATCCCTGGGCTCCTTCAGAATACAATGAGCAGTTCTTC. This translates into CSARDPWAPSEYNEQFF.

This clonotype came up a few times. V and J are TRBV6-2 or TRBV6-3 and TRBJ2-1; no definite D call. Trimming stripped 5 bases from V and 10 bases from J, with 9 bases between. CDR3 length: 11 amino acids. In germline, CDR1 is MNHEY, CDR2 SVGEGT. CDR3 nucleotides: TGTGCCAGCAGTCAGAGACAAGAGCAGTTCTTC. It translates to CASSQRQEQFF.

This clonotype was counted ten times or more. The chain links TRBV5-1 to TRBJ2-1; tentatively, D is TRBD1 or TRBD2 (5 bases each). V was shortened by 4 bases and J by 8 bases, with 13 bases between the two germline ends. CDR1 and CDR2 from the germline V gene are SGHRS and YFSETQ. The CDR3 has 13 residues. DNA for the CDR3: TGCGCCAGCAGCCGCCCCGGGGCAGATGAGCAGTTCTTC. Protein sequence: CASSRPGADEQFF.

For the CDR3, the DNA is TGTGCCAGCAGTAAGCTAGCGGGACGGTACGAGCAGTACTTC. It translates to CASSKLAGRYEQYF. The V gene is TRBV28, the J gene TRBJ2-7; TRBD2 agrees at 9 bases. Losses at the gene ends were 5 bases for V and 4 bases for J; bases not matched to a gene: 6. Germline-derived CDR1 and CDR2 are MDHEN and SYDVKM. The length of the CDR3 is 14 residues.

The sample holds a few counts of this clonotype. This rearrangement joins TRBV5-1 to TRBJ1-6; D not certain. Trimming cost V 0 bases and J 3 bases, with 7 bases left between them. The CDR3 is 15 residues long. Germline loops: CDR1 SGHRS, CDR2 YFSETQ. The CDR3: CASSLAGLYNSPLHF. The CDR3 region has the DNA TGCGCCAGCAGCTTGGCTGGACTCTATAATTCACCCCTCCACTTT.

This clonotype has more than one count but fewer than ten. The chain has TRBV5-1 and TRBJ2-7, with 15 bases lining up with TRBD2. The length of the CDR3 is 16 residues. V was clipped by 2 bases and J by 2 bases; unmatched bases: 2. Germline CDR1 and CDR2: SGHRS and YFSETQ. CDR3 protein: CASSFGLAGGAYEQYF. DNA for the CDR3: TGCGCCAGCAGCTTCGGACTAGCGGGGGGGGCCTACGAGCAGTACTTC.

The chain employs TRBV5-1 and TRBJ2-6; 8 positions agree with TRBD1. The trim removed 2 bases at V and 1 base at J, leaving 5 bases unmatched. CDR3 length: 17 amino acids. Germline V gene lookup returns CDR1 SGHRS and CDR2 YFSETQ. In nucleotides, the CDR3 is TGCGCCAGCAGCTTAAACGGACAGGGTTCTGGGGCCAACGTCCTGACTTTC. Amino acid sequence: CASSLNGQGSGANVLTF.

This chain links TRBV11-2 with TRBJ2-5, with a possible D match to TRBD1 (6 bases). V was trimmed by 1 base and J by 5 bases, leaving 11 bases between them. The germline gives CDR1 SGHAT, CDR2 FQNNGV. This CDR3 has 14 amino acids. CDR3 in amino acids: CASSLVPQGETQYF. The DNA of the CDR3 is TGTGCCAGCAGCTTAGTCCCGCAGGGGGAGACCCAGTACTTC.

V gene TRBV12-3 or TRBV12-4 combines with J gene TRBJ1-1; 9 bases agree with TRBD1. Germline trimming cut 1 base from V and 4 bases from J; bases unmatched to any gene: 10. This CDR3 comprises 17 residues. CDR3 residues: CASSLVRDRAFRTEAFF. CDR3 in DNA: TGTGCCAGCAGTTTAGTTAGGGACAGGGCGTTTCGCACTGAAGCTTTCTTT.

This clonotype was detected ten times or more. This rearrangement joins TRBV12-3 or TRBV12-4 to TRBJ1-5, with 9 nucleotides matching TRBD1. CDR3 length: 15 residues. Losses at the gene ends were 7 bases for V and 3 bases for J; bases not matched to a gene: 7. CDR3 protein: CASKHRGHVNQPQHF. CDR3 sequence (DNA): TGTGCCAGCAAACACAGGGGGCATGTCAATCAGCCCCAGCATTTT.

This clonotype was seen a handful of times. The CDR3 nucleotides read TGTGCCAGCCGTACAGGGAAGGGTGAGCAGTTCTTC. It translates to CASRTGKGEQFF. This rearrangement joins TRBV6-6 to TRBJ2-1, with D tentatively TRBD1 (6 bases). The CDR3 contains 12 residues. Germline CDR1 is MNHNY and CDR2 is SVGAGI (reference sequence). Trimming cost V 8 bases and J 9 bases, with 14 bases left between them.

In DNA, the CDR3 is TGCAGCGTTCAACCGGGACAGGGCCAAGAGACCCAGTACTTC. This sequence encodes CSVQPGQGQETQYF. The rearrangement uses TRBV29-1 and TRBJ2-5, with 9 bases identical to TRBD1. There are 14 residues in the CDR3. Germline V gene sequence: CDR1 SQVTM, CDR2 ANQGSEA. J lost 1 base, V lost 5 bases, and 5 bases had no gene match.